These T cell receptor beta chains were read from a single sample in a study of blood T cell repertoires in COVID-19. TCRdb's copy holds only in-frame clones and misses some; the assay was immunoSEQ multiplex PCR. The data show about 94,000 clones, roughly 84% seen once. Sequenced: peripheral blood. The receptor set was obtained from a woman of 80 years or more with acute or convalescent COVID-19. The CDR3 runs from the conserved cysteine through the conserved F or W. A D gene is named only where the DNA matches it firmly. Clone size is given for some rows only: seen once, a few or many times, or a class if the clone is expanded.

J: TRBJ2-3; V: TRBV7-9; length: 13; D: NA; size: NA; DNA: TGTGCCAGCAGCTTAGGGAGCGCAGATACGCAGTATTTT; CDR3: CASSLGSADTQYF
J: TRBJ2-7; V: TRBV19; length: 16; D: NA; size: NA; DNA: TGTGCCAGTAGTCCACCCTACCGACAGGGGAGGGGCGAGCAGTACTTC; CDR3: CASSPPYRQGRGEQYF
J: TRBJ2-7; V: TRBV19; length: 13; D: TRBD1; size: NA; DNA: TGTGCCAGTAGTCTAGGACAGGGGTGGGAGCAGTACTTC; CDR3: CASSLGQGWEQYF
J: TRBJ1-1; V: TRBV19; length: 13; D: NA; size: NA; DNA: TGTGCCAGTAGTGCGACAGGTCCGACTGAAGCTTTCTTT; CDR3: CASSATGPTEAFF
J: TRBJ1-2; V: TRBV7-2; length: 15; D: TRBD1; size: NA; DNA: TGTGCCAGCAGCCCAGACAGGGTCTCGAGCTATGGCTACACCTTC; CDR3: CASSPDRVSSYGYTF
J: TRBJ2-6; V: TRBV7-2; length: 17; D: NA; size: NA; DNA: TGTGCCAGCAGCTTTGGCAGGGAAAGGTCTGGGGCCAACGTCCTGACTTTC; CDR3: CASSFGRERSGANVLTF
J: TRBJ2-7; V: TRBV14; length: 15; D: TRBD2; size: NA; DNA: TGTGCCAGCAGCCAGACTAGCGGGAGGTTGTACGAGCAGTACTTC; CDR3: CASSQTSGRLYEQYF
J: TRBJ1-3; V: TRBV11-2; length: 16; D: NA; size: NA; DNA: TGTGCCAGCAGCTTCACCACAAGTATCTCTGGAAACACCATATATTTT; CDR3: CASSFTTSISGNTIYF
J: TRBJ2-2; V: TRBV10-3; length: 15; D: NA; size: few; DNA: TGTGCCATCAGTGAGCCCGCTCGGGGAGCCGGGGAGCTGTTTTTT; CDR3: CAISEPARGAGELFF
J: TRBJ1-1; V: TRBV6-5; length: 12; D: NA; size: NA; DNA: TGTGCCAGCATCCCCTCCTACACTGAAGCTTTCTTT; CDR3: CASIPSYTEAFF
J: TRBJ1-2; V: TRBV5-4; length: 15; D: TRBD1; size: once; DNA: TGTGCCAGCAGCTTGGCCGGCAGGGGGACTTATGGCTACACCTTC; CDR3: CASSLAGRGTYGYTF
J: TRBJ2-2; V: TRBV5-1; length: 16; D: TRBD1; size: few; DNA: TGCGCCAGCAGCTCTACCGGGACAGGGGGCACCGGGGAGCTGTTTTTT; CDR3: CASSSTGTGGTGELFF
J: TRBJ1-6; V: TRBV6-1; length: 15; D: NA; size: NA; DNA: TGTGCCAGCAGTGAATTGCAGGCAGGGAATTCACCCCTCCACTTT; CDR3: CASSELQAGNSPLHF
J: TRBJ2-2; V: TRBV2; length: 15; D: TRBD1; size: NA; DNA: TGTGCCAGCAGTGAGACAGGGCCCCTTGGCGGGGAGCTGTTTTTT; CDR3: CASSETGPLGGELFF
J: TRBJ1-4; V: TRBV4-2; length: 17; D: NA; size: NA; DNA: TGTGCCAGCAGCCATGTCTTGTCGGGGAAGGCGGAAGAAAAACTGTTTTTT; CDR3: CASSHVLSGKAEEKLFF
J: TRBJ1-2; V: TRBV30; length: 15; D: TRBD1; size: NA; DNA: TGTGCCTGGACGCCGCCCGACAGGGAACTCTATGGCTACACCTTC; CDR3: CAWTPPDRELYGYTF